These T cell receptor beta chains were read from a single sample in a study. TCRdb recomputed calls from the RT-PCR reads with MiXCR, one row per CDR3 protein. Here the sample spans more than 550,000 distinct CDR3 sequences, 12% to 15% being singletons. Sequences were obtained from memory CD4+ T cells from blood. The receptors derive from a female donor in good health, serving as a healthy control. Both conserved end residues are part of each CDR3. The order of the fields is V gene, J gene, D gene, clone size, CDR3 DNA, CDR3 protein. The D gene is left open where the match is weak. The size field is filled for only some rows; it gives once, few, many or a size class.

V gene: TRBV5-1; J gene: TRBJ2-6; D gene: -; clone size: -; CDR3 DNA: TGCGCCGGCAGCTTCATGGGAACATCCTCTGGGGCCAACGTCCTGACTTTC; CDR3 protein: CAGSFMGTSSGANVLTF
V gene: TRBV20-1; J gene: TRBJ2-7; D gene: -; clone size: many; CDR3 DNA: TGCAGTGCTAGAGATTCACGGGCAGGTGAAGGGGAGCAGTACTTC; CDR3 protein: CSARDSRAGEGEQYF
V gene: TRBV15; J gene: TRBJ1-5; D gene: -; clone size: -; CDR3 DNA: TGTGCCACCAGCCTCGGAGGGGATTCCTATAGCAATCAGCCCCAGCATTTT; CDR3 protein: CATSLGGDSYSNQPQHF
V gene: TRBV7-2; J gene: TRBJ1-5; D gene: -; clone size: -; CDR3 DNA: TGTGCCAGCAGCTTAGGCAGGGAAAGGCCCCAGCATTTT; CDR3 protein: CASSLGRERPQHF
V gene: TRBV5-6; J gene: TRBJ2-3; D gene: -; clone size: few; CDR3 DNA: TGTGCCAGCAGCTTGTACGCAGGGTCAGATACGCAGTATTTT; CDR3 protein: CASSLYAGSDTQYF
V gene: TRBV20-1; J gene: TRBJ1-1; D gene: -; clone size: few; CDR3 DNA: TGCAGTGCACCTCAGGGGACCATGAACACTGAAGCTTTCTTT; CDR3 protein: CSAPQGTMNTEAFF
V gene: TRBV7-6; J gene: TRBJ1-1; D gene: -; clone size: few; CDR3 DNA: TGTGCCAGCAGCCGTCATGGTGGGGGGGGGGACACTGAAGCTTTCTTT; CDR3 protein: CASSRHGGGGDTEAFF
V gene: TRBV7-8; J gene: TRBJ1-3; D gene: -; clone size: many; CDR3 DNA: TGTGCCAGCAGCTTACGGGGGGCAGGGAGCCTCTCTGGAAACACCATATATTTT; CDR3 protein: CASSLRGAGSLSGNTIYF
V gene: TRBV10-3; J gene: TRBJ2-3; D gene: -; clone size: few; CDR3 DNA: TGTGCCATCAGTGAGCGGGGGCCGAGCACAGATACGCAGTATTTT; CDR3 protein: CAISERGPSTDTQYF
V gene: TRBV6-5; J gene: TRBJ2-1; D gene: -; clone size: few; CDR3 DNA: TGTGCCAGCAGTTACATGCTGAGCGGAAACAATGAGCAGTTCTTC; CDR3 protein: CASSYMLSGNNEQFF
V gene: TRBV20-1; J gene: TRBJ1-2; D gene: -; clone size: -; CDR3 DNA: TGCAGTGCTAGAGATTACGCCAACACCCTTCCCCTATATGGCTACACCTTC; CDR3 protein: CSARDYANTLPLYGYTF
V gene: TRBV4-3; J gene: TRBJ1-4; D gene: -; clone size: -; CDR3 DNA: TGCGCCAGCAGCCACCTCCCGAGGGAAAAACTGTTTTTT; CDR3 protein: CASSHLPREKLFF
V gene: TRBV20-1; J gene: TRBJ1-2; D gene: -; clone size: few; CDR3 DNA: TGCAGTGCTAGAGCCTGGGTGGGGGCCGGCTACACCTTC; CDR3 protein: CSARAWVGAGYTF
V gene: TRBV7-3; J gene: TRBJ2-2; D gene: -; clone size: -; CDR3 DNA: TGTGCCAGCAGCCCTGGACCAGGGTACACCGGGGAGCTGTTTTTT; CDR3 protein: CASSPGPGYTGELFF
V gene: TRBV15; J gene: TRBJ1-3; D gene: -; clone size: few; CDR3 DNA: TGTGCCACCAGCAGAAACCGGGACGGTGGAAACACCATATATTTT; CDR3 protein: CATSRNRDGGNTIYF
V gene: TRBV5-1; J gene: TRBJ1-2; D gene: -; clone size: many; CDR3 DNA: TGCGCCAGCAGTCTCGACCGAAGGGGCTACACCTTC; CDR3 protein: CASSLDRRGYTF
V gene: TRBV5-1; J gene: TRBJ1-4; D gene: -; clone size: -; CDR3 DNA: TGCGCCAGCAGCTTTGGCATTAATGAAAAACTGTTTTTT; CDR3 protein: CASSFGINEKLFF
V gene: TRBV18; J gene: TRBJ1-1; D gene: TRBD1; clone size: -; CDR3 DNA: TGTGCCAGCTCACCAAGACAGGGTCATGACACTGAAGCTTTCTTT; CDR3 protein: CASSPRQGHDTEAFF
V gene: TRBV18; J gene: TRBJ2-1; D gene: TRBD2; clone size: -; CDR3 DNA: TGTGCCAGCTCACCGCTGGGACTAGCGGGGGGCAATGAGCAGTTCTTC; CDR3 protein: CASSPLGLAGGNEQFF
V gene: TRBV5-1; J gene: TRBJ2-3; D gene: -; clone size: many; CDR3 DNA: TGCGCCAGCCGGCGTCAGGCGAGCACAGATACGCAGTATTTT; CDR3 protein: CASRRQASTDTQYF